This T cell receptor (beta chain) is drawn from a study of cytomegalovirus exposure and HLA in healthy donors. Researchers ran the PCR with 60 Vbeta and 13 Jbeta primers. Profiling relied on immunoSEQ multiplex PCR, and the TCRdb table lists in-frame clones only, not all of them. Among roughly 92,000 clones listed, 75% to 85% were seen once. The germline gives CDR1 LNHDA, CDR2 SQIVND (reference sequence). Trimming pared 1 base from V and 1 base from J, leaving 7 bases between. There are 14 residues in the CDR3. Of note for this clone: As yet, its antigen is unknown.

The study's findings and limits: Some V segments, TRBV6-2 and TRBV6-3 among them, were indistinguishable and were therefore excluded. Altogether, 160 or so TCR beta chains were recorded as cytomegalovirus-associated. Later analysis placed DRB1 highest and HLA-C lowest in TCR association rates, which differed by HLA locus.

This receptor was identified in a man between 50 and 59 years old in good health and CMV-seropositive. The rearrangement uses TRBV19 and TRBJ1-1; D is undetermined. Sequencing used PBMCs. CDR3 region: CASSIAGGNTEAFF. As DNA, the CDR3 is TGTGCCAGTAGTATAGCCGGAGGGAACACTGAAGCTTTCTTT.